The sample holds many counts of the clone carrying this T cell receptor (beta chain). Its antigen remains unidentified. The data stem from a study of Graves' ophthalmopathy and Graves' hyperthyroidism. Study-level findings and limits: Ophthalmopathy progression predictions by the model showed nearly 75% specificity and 70.59% sensitivity. Separation of ophthalmopathy from stable hyperthyroidism was achieved by a 13-signature model, at around 89% sensitivity and approximately 84% specificity.

The study amplified TCR beta CDR3 regions using RNA transcripts. The library came from an HTBI-primed first-round RT-PCR and a second-round multiplex PCR. A single record per CDR3 protein comes from TCRdb applying MiXCR to the multiplex PCR reads. The profile covers 400,000 or so distinct CDR3 sequences, with 15% to 20% appearing a single time and approximately 2.4% taken by the ten largest. With V trimmed by 0 bases and J by 7 bases, 5 bases remained unmatched. Looked up from germline, CDR1 is KGHDR and CDR2 is SFDVKD. This CDR3 has 14 residues. Sequencing was done on a sample of peripheral blood. The sequence derives from an adult woman with stable Graves' hyperthyroidism. This sequence joins TRBV24-1 and TRBJ2-7, with 7 positions matching TRBD1. CDR3 DNA: TGTGCCACCAGTGATTTGGGGCAGGGGGAGGAGCAGTACTTC. This codes for CATSDLGQGEEQYF.